This T cell receptor (beta chain) was retrieved from a study of blood T cells in healthy people across ages (dated by TCRdb to about 2015). At the level of the whole study: In model experiments, template switching captured about one uniquely barcoded TCR beta cDNA molecule for every two T cells. To avoid experimental bias, donors of different ages were randomly spread across the sequencing lanes. Two additional independent replicas of 1 million unique cDNA reads from the same blood draw were analyzed for two donors (one aged 18 to 30 and one aged 80 or older). The study measured age-related changes in TCR beta repertoire diversity using deep sequencing normalized with unique cDNA molecular identifiers. The donors were divided into four age groups: young (average approximately 16 years), middle-aged (almost 40), aged (approximately 62) and long-lived (roughly 82).

Donors were 39 systemically healthy Caucasian individuals from Russia aged roughly 6 to 100 years. Approximately 10 milliliters of peripheral blood were collected from each donor into EDTA-treated Vacutainer tubes. Ficoll-Paque density-gradient centrifugation was used to isolate PBMCs, with at least 6 million per sample. Trizol reagent was used to extract total RNA from the PBMCs, yielding at least 6 micrograms per sample. The percentages of naive CD45RAhigh/CD27high T cells were determined by flow cytometry on a PBMC aliquot from every donor. Results the study describes overall, beyond this receptor: The long-lived group showed more naive CD4+ T cells, fewer expanded clones and increased TCR diversity than the aged group, suggesting age selection. The percentage of naive T cells measured by flow cytometry correlated strongly with observed TCR beta diversity. Since profiling was done on bulk unsorted PBMCs, naive and antigen-experienced compartments could not be conclusively compared. The CMV infection status of donors was not known, potentially confounding age-related changes in expanded clonotypes. Estimates of total diversity from one million sequenced T cells were regarded as lower bounds and underestimates. Observed TCR beta diversity per million T cells fell roughly linearly with age, and a significant reduction was already apparent by age roughly 41.

V and J are trimmed by 2 bases and 7 bases, and the gene matches miss 7 bases of the junction. Reading the germline V gene gives CDR1 SQVTM and CDR2 ANQGSEA. There are 13 amino acids in the CDR3, from cysteine to phenylalanine inclusive. Only the CDR3 portion is preserved as DNA: 39 bases, with reading frame beginning at the first base. This clonotype was found many times. It lacks a known antigen. No base qualities exist here, and no much larger clone lies one base off it. Library generation was performed with 5' RACE. For sequencing, an Illumina HiSeq 2500 was employed. A second PCR of roughly 7 to 11 cycles was performed with a sample-barcoded 5' primer and a J-beta primer mix. A unique molecular identifier was introduced onto each TCR beta cDNA molecule by a template-switch 5' adaptor carrying 12 random nucleotides. At least 3 million CDR3-containing paired-end reads were obtained from each sample. First-strand cDNA was synthesized from all RNA with the Mint cDNA synthesis kit, primed by a TRBC-specific oligonucleotide. After uracil-DNA glycosylase treatment, a first 18-cycle PCR used universal primers M1SS and BC2_uni_R on all cDNA. The authors' analysis ran thus. For normalization, 1 million high-quality reads, each with a distinct molecular identifier, were randomly selected from each sample. Instead of being binned into consensus sequences, reads with shared molecular identifiers were discarded. MiTCR, with a Q25 quality threshold and the strictest error-elimination algorithm, was used for CDR3 identification, clonotype clustering and error correction. A nonparametric unseen species model with Euler transformation was used to estimate lower-bound total TCR beta diversity. TCRdb redid the processing of the public reads, applying fastp at Q25 and MiXCR, and retained in-frame beta chains. Identical CDR3 protein sequences are pooled into one entry, listed with their most common genes and DNA. None of the V and J calls come from the authors' own analysis; TCRdb made them. The sample has around 1.7 million distinct CDR3 sequences on record, approximately 28% of them singletons. The top ten clones comprise roughly 8.2% of the sample.

Sample: blood. The source of this sequence is a woman in her twenties or thirties in good health. Here the chain combines TRBV29-1 and TRBJ2-7; 8 bases in the middle match TRBD1. CDR3 loop: CSVERQGAREQYF. The nucleotide sequence reads TGCAGCGTTGAACGGCAGGGGGCGAGGGAGCAGTACTTC.